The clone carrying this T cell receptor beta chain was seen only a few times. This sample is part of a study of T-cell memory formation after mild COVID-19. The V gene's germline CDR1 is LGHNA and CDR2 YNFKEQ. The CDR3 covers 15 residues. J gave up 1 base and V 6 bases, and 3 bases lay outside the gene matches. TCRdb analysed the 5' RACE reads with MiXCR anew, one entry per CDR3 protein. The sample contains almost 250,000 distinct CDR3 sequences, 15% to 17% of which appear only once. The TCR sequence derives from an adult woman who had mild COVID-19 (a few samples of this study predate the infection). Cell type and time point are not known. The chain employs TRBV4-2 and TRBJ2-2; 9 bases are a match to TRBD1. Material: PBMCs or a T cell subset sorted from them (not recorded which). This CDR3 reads CASRLGQGNTGELFF. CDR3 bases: TGTGCCAGCAGACTGGGACAGGGGAACACCGGGGAGCTGTTTTTT.